Following are 28 T cell receptor beta chains from one sample sequenced in a study of radiotherapy plus CTLA-4 blockade in lung cancer. The method was immunoSEQ multiplex PCR; TCRdb's version includes in-frame clones alone and lacks a portion of them. The table shows more than 90,000 clones, with almost 90% occurring only once. Sequencing was performed on peripheral blood, taken from a patient treated with radiotherapy plus ipilimumab. The source is a human donor with non-small cell lung cancer that progressed on radiotherapy plus ipilimumab.

V usage is TRBV4-1 and J usage is TRBJ1-2; 9 bases fit TRBD1. The CDR3 is 16 amino acids. V lost 0 bases to trimming and J lost 4 bases; unmatched junction nucleotides: 6. The V gene's germline CDR1 is MGHRA and CDR2 YSYEKL. CDR3 bases: TGCGCCAGCAGCCAAGATAGGACAGGGGTTCCCTATGGCTACACCTTC. Its protein is CASSQDRTGVPYGYTF.

A note on this clone: At one boundary the junction diverges from the germline segment, which might be a read error. The chain combines TRBV2 with TRBJ2-4, with 9 bases aligning to TRBD1. The CDR3 is made up of 12 amino acids. Germline V gene data show CDR1 as SNHLY and CDR2 as FYNNEI. CDR3 coding DNA: TGTGCCAGCAGTGAGGTTAGGGGACAGGGCAACTTC. Protein sequence: CASSEVRGQGNF. Drawing the rest from reference TRBV2 and TRBJ2-4, the complete variable domain is EPEVTQTPSHQVTQMGQEVILRCVPISNHLYFYWYRQILGQKVEFLVSFYNNEISEKSEIFDDQFSVERPDGSNFTLKIRSTKLEDSAMYFCASSEVRGQGNFGAGTRLSVL.

The chain recombines TRBV14 with TRBJ2-7; TRBD2 agrees at 8 bases. The CDR3 runs 15 residues. Germline values: CDR1 SGHDN, CDR2 FVKESK. V lost 5 bases, J lost 2 bases, and 8 bases stayed unmatched. CDR3 sequence: CASSGLAGGPYEQYF. CDR3 in DNA: TGTGCCAGCAGCGGACTGGCGGGAGGTCCCTACGAGCAGTACTTC. The full variable domain, completed using reference TRBV14 and TRBJ2-7, is EAGVTQFPSHSVIEKGQTVTLRCDPISGHDNLYWYRRVMGKEIKFLLHFVKESKQDESGMPNNRFLAERTGGTYSTLKVQPAELEDSGVYFCASSGLAGGPYEQYFGPGTRLTVT.

The chain uses TRBV7-9 and TRBJ2-7; the D gene could be TRBD1 or TRBD2 (5 bases each). Germline CDR1 and CDR2: SEHNR and FQNEAQ (reference sequence). The CDR3 has 14 amino acids. The V end lost 5 bases, the J end lost 4 bases, and 15 bases lay between the germline ends. The CDR3: CASSGPGTQYEQYF. For the CDR3, the DNA is TGTGCCAGCAGCGGACCCGGGACCCAATACGAGCAGTACTTC.

This clone was observed a single time. V is TRBV30 and J is TRBJ1-1; D possibly corresponds to TRBD1 (6 bases). Deletions cut 3 bases from V and 4 bases from J, with 15 bases between. CDR3 length: 14 residues. Looked up from germline, CDR1 is GTSNPN and CDR2 is SVGIG (reference sequence). The CDR3 protein is CAWRHTGLVTEAFF. The CDR3 DNA sequence: TGTGCCTGGAGGCACACAGGGCTTGTCACTGAAGCTTTCTTT. Full variable domain (rest looked up from reference TRBV30 and TRBJ1-1): SQTIHQWPATLVQPVGSPLSLECTVEGTSNPNLYWYRQAAGRGLQLLFYSVGIGQISSEVPQNLSASRPQDRQFILSSKKLLLSDSGFYLCAWRHTGLVTEAFFGQGTRLTVV.

The chain couples TRBV18 to TRBJ2-7; 7 bases are shared with TRBD1. Germline CDR1 KGHSH, CDR2 LQKENI. CDR3 length: 14 amino acids. The ends lost 2 bases at V and 2 bases at J; junction bases unmatched: 3. The CDR3 nucleotides are TGTGCCAGCTCACCAGGGCAGGGGGCCTACGAGCAGTACTTC. It yields the protein CASSPGQGAYEQYF.

This clone was counted a single time. The chain joins TRBV6-5 to TRBJ1-2; D unresolved. The ends were cut back, 2 bases at V and 1 base at J, with 5 bases in the middle. CDR1 and CDR2 from the germline V gene are MNHEY and SVGAGI. The CDR3 runs to 13 residues. The CDR3 region has the DNA TGTGCCAGCAGTTACACGGATAACTATGGCTACACCTTC. This codes for CASSYTDNYGYTF.

This rearrangement joins TRBV9 to TRBJ2-1, with 10 bases matching TRBD2. From germline, CDR1 is SGDLS and CDR2 YYNGEE. This CDR3 spans 20 amino acids. The V segment lost 7 bases and the J segment 6 bases; nucleotides outside the gene matches: 25. CDR3 sequence reads: CASVSSEPRSSGRQVNEQFF. Here the CDR3 DNA reads TGTGCCAGCGTATCGTCGGAGCCCAGATCTAGCGGGAGACAGGTCAATGAGCAGTTCTTC.

As DNA, the CDR3 is TGTGCCATCAGTGAGCCTGTTGGCGGGAGGGAGACCCAGTACTTC. This sequence encodes CAISEPVGGRETQYF. The chain uses TRBV10-3 and TRBJ2-5; TRBD2 agrees at 8 bases. CDR3 length: 15 amino acids. The germline V gene encodes CDR1 ENHRY and CDR2 SYGVKD. With 2 bases clipped from V and 5 bases from J, the junction kept 7 bases outside the gene matches.

The chain uses TRBV21-1 and TRBJ2-7; the table's D call, TRBD2, has no DNA check behind it. TRBV21-1 is recorded as a pseudogene. The CDR3 has 17 amino acids. The CDR3 DNA follows: TGTGCCAGCAGCAGGGACTGCCTCTTCCAACCCCACTACGAGCAGTACTTC. Protein sequence: CASSRDCLFQPHYEQYF.

V usage is TRBV18 and J usage is TRBJ1-1; weak D call: TRBD1 (5 bases). Germline assignment: CDR1 KGHSH and CDR2 LQKENI. Trimming took off 6 bases at V and 0 bases at J, with 11 bases between the two ends. CDR3 length equals 14 residues. CDR3 sequence reads: CASSLGGLNTEAFF. The CDR3 nucleotides read TGTGCCAGCTCCCTGGGGGGGTTGAACACTGAAGCTTTCTTT.

The chain carries TRBV6-5 and TRBJ1-2, with D hard to call. V lost 0 bases and J 2 bases, leaving 10 bases between the germline ends. Per the germline V gene, CDR1 is MNHEY and CDR2 is SVGAGI. The CDR3 contains 15 residues. CDR3 coding DNA: TGTGCCAGCAGTTACTCAGGCACCCAGAACTATGGCTACACCTTC. It translates to CASSYSGTQNYGYTF.

The CDR3 DNA is TGCGCCAGCAAGAAAATAGCGGGAGGGCCGGCCGGGGAGCTGTTTTTT. Encoded protein: CASKKIAGGPAGELFF. The chain joins TRBV5-1 to TRBJ2-2, with TRBD2 identical over 11 bases. The germline V gene encodes CDR1 SGHRS and CDR2 YFSETQ. This CDR3 is built from 16 residues. V trimming: 6 bases; J trimming: 6 bases; junction bases outside the gene matches: 10.

This sequence joins TRBV6-1 and TRBJ1-2, with D possibly being TRBD1 (5 bases). Germline CDR1 and CDR2: MNHNS and SASEGT. V lost 1 base, J lost 4 bases, and 25 bases lay in between. The CDR3 runs 19 residues. The CDR3 region is CASSEGSGGTRTLPYGYTF. CDR3 nucleotide sequence: TGTGCCAGCAGTGAAGGATCGGGGGGGACCCGGACACTCCCCTATGGCTACACCTTC.

The chain recombines TRBV6-5 with TRBJ2-5, with 7 bases identical to TRBD1. CDR3 size: 15 residues. Per the germline V gene, CDR1 is MNHEY and CDR2 is SVGAGI. V lost 2 bases to trimming and J lost 5 bases; unmatched junction nucleotides: 8. The CDR3 coding sequence is TGTGCCAGCAGTTACACGGACAGGTCTCACGAGACCCAGTACTTC. Protein: CASSYTDRSHETQYF.

The V call is TRBV29-1, the J call TRBJ2-3, with a tentative D call TRBD2 (6 bases). Between the trimmed V and J ends, which lost 6 bases and 2 bases, there was a span of 15 bases. The germline V gene encodes CDR1 SQVTM and CDR2 ANQGSEA. This CDR3 has 14 amino acids. Here the CDR3 reads CSVGGVGATDTQYF. The DNA of the CDR3 is TGCAGCGTGGGCGGGGTCGGGGCCACAGATACGCAGTATTTT.

This chain links TRBV19 with TRBJ1-5; D unclear. CDR3 length equals 15 residues. The germline CDR1 and CDR2 sequences are LNHDA and SQIVND (reference sequence). The V end lost 1 base, the J end lost 0 bases, and 7 bases lay between the germline ends. CDR3 DNA: TGTGCCAGTAGTATAGGTCACCATAGCAATCAGCCCCAGCATTTT. Encoded protein: CASSIGHHSNQPQHF.

V gene TRBV18 combines with J gene TRBJ1-2, with 7 nucleotides matching TRBD1. The trim removed 4 bases at V and 6 bases at J, leaving 2 bases unmatched. CDR1 and CDR2 (germline): KGHSH, LQKENI. This CDR3 comprises 12 residues. In DNA, the CDR3 is TGTGCCAGCTCACGACAGGGTGATGGCTACACCTTC. Amino acids: CASSRQGDGYTF.

This clone showed up just once. The chain carries TRBV7-2 and TRBJ2-5; TRBD1 is a possible D gene (5 bases). Germline CDR1 SGHTA, CDR2 FQGNSA. The CDR3 totals 14 residues. The V end was cut by 6 bases, the J end by 3 bases, with 14 bases between. The CDR3 nucleotides read TGTGCCAGCAGTGAAAGGACATCAGAAGAGACCCAGTACTTC. Translated, it gives CASSERTSEETQYF. The full variable domain, its missing parts supplied by reference TRBV7-2 and TRBJ2-5, is GAGVSQSPSNKVTEKGKDVELRCDPISGHTALYWYRQSLGQGLEFLIYFQGNSAPDKSGLPSDRFSAERTGGSVSTLTIQRTQQEDSAVYLCASSERTSEETQYFGPGTRLLVL.

The J gene is TRBJ1-1, the V gene TRBV29-1; 9 bases map to TRBD1. V shed 6 bases, J shed 7 bases, and the junction held 9 bases outside the gene matches. This CDR3 is built from 13 residues. The germline CDR1 and CDR2 sequences are SQVTM and ANQGSEA. The CDR3 nucleotides read TGCAGCGTCGAGGGACAGGGACCGATTGAAGCTTTCTTT. This gives the protein CSVEGQGPIEAFF. The full variable domain, completed using reference TRBV29-1 and TRBJ1-1, is SAVISQKPSRDICQRGTSLTIQCQVDSQVTMMFWYRQQPGQSLTLIATANQGSEATYESGFVIDKFPISRPNLTFSTLTVSNMSPEDSSIYLCSVEGQGPIEAFFGQGTRLTVV.

The chain has TRBV5-1 and TRBJ2-7; D not certain. Trimming shortened V by 5 bases and J by 5 bases, and 14 bases separated the two germline ends. Germline V gene data show CDR1 as SGHRS and CDR2 as YFSETQ. The CDR3 is 13 amino acids. The CDR3 sequence: CASSSLVGDEQYF. The CDR3 coding sequence is TGCGCCAGCAGTTCCCTAGTTGGGGACGAGCAGTACTTC. Drawing the rest from reference TRBV5-1 and TRBJ2-7, the complete variable domain is KAGVTQTPRYLIKTRGQQVTLSCSPISGHRSVSWYQQTPGQGLQFLFEYFSETQRNKGNFPGRFSGRQFSNSRSEMNVSTLELGDSALYLCASSSLVGDEQYFGPGTRLTVT.

The chain links TRBV5-1 to TRBJ1-5; no clear D. The CDR3 is 15 residues long. In germline, CDR1 is SGHRS, CDR2 YFSETQ. Trimming removed 2 bases at V and 2 bases at J, with 11 bases between. The chain's CDR3 is CASSFDGRGNQPQHF. The CDR3 coding sequence is TGCGCCAGCAGCTTCGATGGGAGAGGCAATCAGCCCCAGCATTTT.

V usage is TRBV27 and J usage is TRBJ2-2; 7 positions agree with TRBD1. This CDR3 region has 15 residues. CDR1 MNHEY and CDR2 SMNVEV come from the germline V gene (reference sequence). V dropped 1 base and J dropped 6; count of bases not matched to a gene: 5. DNA of the CDR3: TGTGCCAGCAGTTTATATACAGGGGTAGCCGGGGAGCTGTTTTTT. Translation gives CASSLYTGVAGELFF.

This clone has a single count. J is TRBJ1-2 and V is TRBV7-9, with 9 bases aligning to TRBD1. From germline, CDR1 is SEHNR and CDR2 FQNEAQ (reference sequence). The J segment lost 6 bases and the V segment lost 3 bases, leaving 5 bases of the junction unmatched. The CDR3 extends over 14 amino acids. Written as DNA, the CDR3 is TGTGCCAGCAGCTTTAGGGGACAGGGAGATGGCTACACCTTC. It is translated as CASSFRGQGDGYTF.

The CDR3 spells CASSVGLQGRETQYF. DNA of the CDR3: TGTGCCAGCAGTGTAGGGCTACAGGGGCGGGAGACCCAGTACTTC. The genes are TRBV6-1 and TRBJ2-5; 7 bases fit TRBD1. This CDR3 region has 15 residues. CDR1 MNHNS and CDR2 SASEGT come from the germline V gene. With 4 bases clipped from V and 5 bases from J, the junction kept 10 bases outside the gene matches.

This chain links TRBV6-5 with TRBJ2-7, with TRBD1 matching over 7 bases. V was clipped by 2 bases and J by 7 bases; unmatched bases: 8. Germline lookup yields CDR1 MNHEY and CDR2 SVGAGI. The CDR3 spans 14 residues. CDR3 sequence reads: CASSYPGQSGEQYF. The CDR3 DNA is TGTGCCAGCAGTTACCCGGGACAGTCTGGTGAGCAGTACTTC.

A single count supports this clone. V usage is TRBV9 and J usage is TRBJ2-1; 10 nucleotides line up with TRBD2. The CDR3 loop spans 17 amino acids. Germline V gives CDR1 SGDLS, CDR2 YYNGEE. V was pared by 0 bases and J by 2 bases, with 5 bases of the junction left unmatched. CDR3 protein: CASSVETSGATYNEQFF. The DNA of the CDR3 is TGTGCCAGCAGCGTAGAAACTAGCGGGGCTACCTACAATGAGCAGTTCTTC. The entire variable domain, with the rest obtained from reference TRBV9 and TRBJ2-1, is as follows: DSGVTQTPKHLITATGQRVTLRCSPRSGDLSVYWYQQSLDQGLQFLIQYYNGEERAKGNILERFSAQQFPDLHSELNLSSLELGDSALYFCASSVETSGATYNEQFFGPGTRLTVL.

The chain joins TRBV27 to TRBJ2-7; D might be TRBD2 (5 bases). CDR3 length: 13 residues. Per germline, CDR1 MNHEY and CDR2 SMNVEV (reference sequence). Trimming pared 9 bases from V and 6 bases from J, leaving 18 bases between. CDR3 amino acids: CASCGMGRGEQYF. The CDR3 DNA is TGTGCCAGTTGTGGGATGGGCCGGGGCGAGCAGTACTTC.